This TCR beta chain was sequenced during a study of CD8 T cells in ankylosing spondylitis. Per germline, CDR1 SGHKS and CDR2 YYEKEE (reference sequence). The germline V and J ends were trimmed by 4 bases and 5 bases, with 19 bases remaining between them. CDR3 size: 16 residues. The study, taken as a whole, reports: Disease-associated clonotypes exhibited CD8+ identity and were relatively infrequent in peripheral blood. Among TCR beta sequences, a motif of under ten highly homologous variants appeared characteristic of ankylosing spondylitis blood.

For TCR beta, libraries came from quantitative 5'-RACE with molecular barcodes. TCRdb re-called the 5' RACE reads through MiXCR, storing one row per CDR3 protein. The sample has about 360,000 distinct CDR3 sequences, approximately 22% seen once. A few counts support this clonotype. The target antigen is unknown. The receptor comes from a male donor with ankylosing spondylitis or in good health (not recorded which). The chain employs TRBV5-5 and TRBJ2-1; D perhaps matches TRBD2 (7 bases). Sequenced sample: blood, either unsorted or a sorted T cell fraction (not recorded which). The CDR3 DNA reads TGTGCCAGCAGCCCGCCGGGGGGCGGTTCCCACAATGAGCAGTTCTTC. Amino acids: CASSPPGGGSHNEQFF.